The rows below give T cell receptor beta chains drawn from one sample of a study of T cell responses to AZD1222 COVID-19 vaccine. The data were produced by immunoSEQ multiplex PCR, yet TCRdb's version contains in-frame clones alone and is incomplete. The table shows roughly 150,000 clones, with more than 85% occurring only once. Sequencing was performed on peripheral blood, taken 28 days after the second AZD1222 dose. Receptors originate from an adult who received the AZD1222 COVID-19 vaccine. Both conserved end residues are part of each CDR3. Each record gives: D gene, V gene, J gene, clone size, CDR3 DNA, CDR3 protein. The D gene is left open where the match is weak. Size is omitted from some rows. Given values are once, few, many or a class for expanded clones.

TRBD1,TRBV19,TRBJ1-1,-,TGTGCCAGTAGTATAGCGACAGGGCGAGCCCGCGAGACTGAAGCTTTCTTT,CASSIATGRARETEAFF
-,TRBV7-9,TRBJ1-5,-,TGTGCCAGCAAACCCGGGGGGTCGAGTCAGCCCCAGCATTTT,CASKPGGSSQPQHF
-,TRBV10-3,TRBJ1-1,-,TGTGCCATCAGTGAGTCGGGGTTCGCGGGGCCTGAAGCTTTCTTT,CAISESGFAGPEAFF
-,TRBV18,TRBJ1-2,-,TGTGCCAGCTCACCACTTAAGGGGTCCTATGGCTACACCTTC,CASSPLKGSYGYTF
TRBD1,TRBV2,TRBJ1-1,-,TGTGCCAGCAGTGAAGCGGACAGGGGGCTTACCGAAGCTTTCTTT,CASSEADRGLTEAFF
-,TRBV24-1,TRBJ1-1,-,TGTGCCACCAGTGAGGATAGGAACACTGAAGCTTTCTTT,CATSEDRNTEAFF
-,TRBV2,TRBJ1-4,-,TGTGCCAGCCTCAGTGGGACTAATGAAAAACTGTTTTTT,CASLSGTNEKLFF
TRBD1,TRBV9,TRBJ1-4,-,TGTGCCAGCAGCGCCAGACAGGGAGGGGGTGAAAAACTGTTTTTT,CASSARQGGGEKLFF
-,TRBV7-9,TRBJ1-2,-,TGTGCCAGCAGCTTAGTTATGGCGGACTATGGCTACACCTTC,CASSLVMADYGYTF
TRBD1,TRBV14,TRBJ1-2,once,TGTGCCAGCAGCCCGTTGGACAGGGACCTCTATGGCTACACCTTC,CASSPLDRDLYGYTF
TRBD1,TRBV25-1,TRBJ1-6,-,TGTGCCAGCAGGGCTTCGACAGGGTTTTCACCCCTCCACTTT,CASRASTGFSPLHF
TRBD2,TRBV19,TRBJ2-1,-,TGTGCCAGTAGTCCAGCGGTTCTAGCGGGGGTAGACAATGAGCAGTTCTTC,CASSPAVLAGVDNEQFF
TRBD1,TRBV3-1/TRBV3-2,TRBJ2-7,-,TGTGCCAGCAGCCTACGGACAGGTTACTACGAGCAGTACTTC,CASSLRTGYYEQYF
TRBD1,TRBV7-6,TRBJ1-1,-,TGTGCCAGCAGCTTAACTCGGACAGGGGGTTTCACTGAAGCTTTCTTT,CASSLTRTGGFTEAFF
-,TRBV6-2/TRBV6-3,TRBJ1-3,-,TGTGCCAGCAGCTCGGGAGGAAACACCATATATTTT,CASSSGGNTIYF
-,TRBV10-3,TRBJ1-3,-,TGTGCCATCAGGGTGACTGGAAACACCATATATTTT,CAIRVTGNTIYF
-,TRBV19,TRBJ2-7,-,TGTGCCAGTAGTAAGACTAGTCAAAGCTACGAGCAGTACTTC,CASSKTSQSYEQYF
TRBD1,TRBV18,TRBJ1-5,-,TGTGCCAGCTCACCAGAGACAGGGGGCCTCAATCAGCCCCAGCATTTT,CASSPETGGLNQPQHF
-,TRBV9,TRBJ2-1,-,TGTGCCAGCAGCCACGGACAGGAGGGTAACAATGAGCAGTTCTTC,CASSHGQEGNNEQFF
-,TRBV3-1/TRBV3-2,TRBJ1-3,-,TGTGCCAGCAGCCAAGATTTGCTGTCCTCTGGAAACACCATATATTTT,CASSQDLLSSGNTIYF
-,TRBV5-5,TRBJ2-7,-,TGTGCCTGTGCAGGGCCCCCCACCTACGAGCAGTACTTC,CACAGPPTYEQYF
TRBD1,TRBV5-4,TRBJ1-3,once,TGTGCCAGCAGCCGGGACAGCTCTGGAAACACCATATATTTT,CASSRDSSGNTIYF
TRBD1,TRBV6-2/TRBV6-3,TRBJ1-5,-,TGTGCCAGCAGTGTAGGACAGGGGGCAGGCAATCAGCCCCAGCATTTT,CASSVGQGAGNQPQHF
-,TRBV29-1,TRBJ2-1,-,TGCAGCGTTGTTGAAAGTGGGGGCACGTATGAGCAGTTCTTC,CSVVESGGTYEQFF